Listed here are 15 T cell receptor beta chains from one sample, sequenced in a study of cytomegalovirus exposure and HLA in healthy donors. 13 Jbeta primers and 60 Vbeta primers were used for the PCR. Sequencing used immunoSEQ multiplex PCR; TCRdb keeps in-frame clones, though not all of them. The table shows roughly 170,000 clones, with over 80% occurring only once. The sequencing input was PBMCs. The receptors stem from a man aged 45-60 years in good health and CMV-seronegative.

The chain carries TRBV2 and TRBJ2-2; D may be TRBD2 (6 bases). CDR3 size: 13 residues. V was cut by 8 bases and J by 4 bases, with 11 bases left in between. Germline CDR1 and CDR2: SNHLY and FYNNEI. CDR3 DNA sequence: TGTGCCAGCGGGGGGACCTTCACCGGGGAGCTGTTTTTT. It specifies CASGGTFTGELFF. The full variable domain, its missing parts supplied by reference TRBV2 and TRBJ2-2, is EPEVTQTPSHQVTQMGQEVILRCVPISNHLYFYWYRQILGQKVEFLVSFYNNEISEKSEIFDDQFSVERPDGSNFTLKIRSTKLEDSAMYFCASGGTFTGELFFGEGSRLTVL.

J is TRBJ2-7 and V is TRBV18; 12 nucleotides agree with TRBD1. With V trimmed by 4 bases and J by 6 bases, 7 bases remained unmatched. Germline V gene sequence: CDR1 KGHSH, CDR2 LQKENI. The CDR3 consists of 15 residues. The CDR3 reads CASSRLGTGGTEQYF. CDR3 nucleotides: TGTGCCAGCTCACGCCTCGGGACAGGGGGCACCGAGCAGTACTTC.

CDR3 sequence reads: CASSIAGGNTGELFF. CDR3 in DNA: TGTGCCAGTAGTATAGCGGGGGGCAACACCGGGGAGCTGTTTTTT. The chain carries TRBV19 and TRBJ2-2; D might be TRBD2 (7 bases). Trimming cost V 1 base and J 2 bases, with 8 bases left between them. The CDR3 extends over 15 amino acids. The germline CDR1 and CDR2 sequences are LNHDA and SQIVND (reference sequence).

The chain recombines TRBV6-6 with TRBJ2-7; D assignment may be TRBD1 or TRBD2 (7 bases each). This CDR3 region has 16 residues. V gave up 10 bases and J gave up 2 bases, with 24 bases separating them. Germline CDR1 and CDR2: MNHNY and SVGAGI (reference sequence). The CDR3 reads CATRGSGTRGAYEQYF. The CDR3 coding sequence is TGTGCCACCAGGGGGAGCGGGACCCGAGGGGCCTACGAGCAGTACTTC.

This clone was recorded at least ten times. The chain joins TRBV5-1 to TRBJ1-1; 8 bases line up with TRBD1. Germline loops: CDR1 SGHRS, CDR2 YFSETQ. The ends lost 3 bases at V and 4 bases at J; junction bases unmatched: 11. The length of the CDR3 is 16 residues. The CDR3 protein is CASSSGPTGGGTEAFF. Here the CDR3 DNA reads TGCGCCAGCAGCTCGGGCCCTACAGGGGGAGGCACTGAAGCTTTCTTT.

The count of this clone is one. The rearrangement uses TRBV7-3 and TRBJ2-1; TRBD2 is a possible D gene (5 bases). The CDR3 runs 17 residues. Germline CDR1 reads SGHTA; CDR2 reads FQGTGA. V was pared by 5 bases and J by 9 bases, with 26 bases between. This CDR3 is CASSPSLGVAALGEQFF. CDR3 nucleotides: TGTGCCAGCAGCCCCTCCTTGGGAGTGGCGGCCCTCGGTGAGCAGTTCTTC. The full variable domain, completed using reference TRBV7-3 and TRBJ2-1, is GAGVSQTPSNKVTEKGKYVELRCDPISGHTALYWYRQSLGQGPEFLIYFQGTGAADDSGLPNDRFFAVRPEGSVSTLKIQRTERGDSAVYLCASSPSLGVAALGEQFFGPGTRLTVL.

The chain carries TRBV9 and TRBJ2-7; 9 bases fit TRBD2. TRBJ2-1 explains the end of the DNA better; the J call may be wrong. In germline, CDR1 is SGDLS, CDR2 YYNGEE. This CDR3 comprises 16 residues. The chain's CDR3 is CASSSQSSGRLDEQFF. In DNA, the CDR3 is TGTGCCAGCAGCTCTCAGAGTAGCGGGAGACTTGACGAGCAGTTCTTC.

The chain uses TRBV10-2 and TRBJ2-1, with D uncertain. The CDR3 loop spans 12 amino acids. Trimming pared 0 bases from V and 6 bases from J, leaving 3 bases between. Germline CDR1 and CDR2: WSHSY and SAAADI. CDR3 amino acids: CASSESGNEQFF. For the CDR3, the DNA is TGCGCCAGCAGTGAGTCCGGCAATGAGCAGTTCTTC.

For the CDR3, the DNA is TGTGCCAGCAGTGATTACAGGGGGCCTTTAAAAGAAGCTTTCTTT. It encodes CASSDYRGPLKEAFF. The V and J genes are TRBV6-1 and TRBJ1-1; 9 positions match TRBD1. Germline values: CDR1 MNHNS, CDR2 SASEGT. With V trimmed by 3 bases and J by 8 bases, 10 bases remained unmatched. The CDR3 runs to 15 residues.

The V call is TRBV5-1, the J call TRBJ2-7; D possibly corresponds to TRBD1 (6 bases). V was trimmed by 4 bases and J by 4 bases, leaving 15 bases between them. Germline V gene lookup returns CDR1 SGHRS and CDR2 YFSETQ. The CDR3 is 14 residues long. The CDR3, as DNA: TGCGCCAGCAGCCAATCAGGGGTCGGTTACGAGCAGTACTTC. It specifies CASSQSGVGYEQYF.

V usage is TRBV4-3 and J usage is TRBJ1-1, with a tentative D call TRBD1 (5 bases). Germline V gene lookup returns CDR1 LGHNA and CDR2 YSLEER. The CDR3 sequence is 13 residues long. Between the trimmed V and J ends, which lost 0 bases and 10 bases, there was a span of 12 bases. The CDR3 region is CASSQDARGLAFF. Written as DNA, the CDR3 is TGCGCCAGCAGCCAAGATGCGCGGGGCTTAGCTTTCTTT.

The chain combines TRBV28 with TRBJ1-1; TRBD1 matches at 7 bases. The CDR3 loop spans 14 amino acids. Germline assignment: CDR1 MDHEN and CDR2 SYDVKM. The J segment lost 10 bases and the V segment lost 5 bases, leaving 13 bases of the junction unmatched. The DNA for the CDR3 is TGTGCCAGCAGTATGGGGACAGCCGGGCCGACAGCTTTCTTT. Its protein product is CASSMGTAGPTAFF.

As concerns this clone: Other DNA sequences in this sample translate to the same CDR3. The chain couples TRBV7-2 to TRBJ2-1; D remains ambiguous. CDR3 size: 13 residues. V gave up 5 bases and J gave up 1 base, with 6 bases separating them. Germline V gene lookup returns CDR1 SGHTA and CDR2 FQGNSA. This CDR3 is CASSPGSYNEQFF. The CDR3 bases are TGTGCCAGCAGCCCAGGATCCTACAATGAGCAGTTCTTC.

The rearrangement joins TRBV5-8 to TRBJ1-5, with 9 bases identical to TRBD1. The CDR3 has 16 residues. CDR1 and CDR2 (germline): SGHTS, YDEGEE. V lost 4 bases to trimming and J lost 7 bases; unmatched junction nucleotides: 12. CDR3 sequence: CASSVGTGGQGQPQHF. CDR3 in DNA: TGTGCCAGCAGCGTGGGAACAGGGGGCCAAGGGCAGCCCCAGCATTTT.

This clone was seen only once. The gene calls are TRBV15 and TRBJ1-3; no clear D. V was clipped by 0 bases and J by 4 bases, with 10 bases between them. There are 15 residues in the CDR3. Germline CDR1 LNHNV, CDR2 YYDKDF (reference sequence). The CDR3 sequence: CATSRDHLTGNTIYF. CDR3 bases: TGTGCCACCAGCAGAGATCATTTAACAGGAAACACCATATATTTT.